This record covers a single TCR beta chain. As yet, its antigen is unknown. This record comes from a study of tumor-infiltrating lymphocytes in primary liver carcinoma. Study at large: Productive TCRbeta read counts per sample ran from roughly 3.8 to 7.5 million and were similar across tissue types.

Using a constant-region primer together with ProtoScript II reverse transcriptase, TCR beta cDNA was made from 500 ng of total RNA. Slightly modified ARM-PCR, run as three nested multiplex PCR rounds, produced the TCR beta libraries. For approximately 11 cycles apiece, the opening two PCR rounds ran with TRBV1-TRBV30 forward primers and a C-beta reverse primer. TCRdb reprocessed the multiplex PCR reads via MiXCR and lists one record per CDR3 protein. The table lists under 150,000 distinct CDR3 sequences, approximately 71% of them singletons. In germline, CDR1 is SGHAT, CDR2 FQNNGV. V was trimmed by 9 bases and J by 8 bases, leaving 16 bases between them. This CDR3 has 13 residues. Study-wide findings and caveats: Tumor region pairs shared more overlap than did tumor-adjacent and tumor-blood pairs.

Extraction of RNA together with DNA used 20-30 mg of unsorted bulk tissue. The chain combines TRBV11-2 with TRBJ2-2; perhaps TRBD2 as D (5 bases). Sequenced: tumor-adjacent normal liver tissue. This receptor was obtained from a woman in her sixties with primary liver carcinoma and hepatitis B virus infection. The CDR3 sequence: CARGLNRTGELFF. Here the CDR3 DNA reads TGTGCCAGAGGCTTAAATAGGACTGGGGAGCTGTTTTTT.